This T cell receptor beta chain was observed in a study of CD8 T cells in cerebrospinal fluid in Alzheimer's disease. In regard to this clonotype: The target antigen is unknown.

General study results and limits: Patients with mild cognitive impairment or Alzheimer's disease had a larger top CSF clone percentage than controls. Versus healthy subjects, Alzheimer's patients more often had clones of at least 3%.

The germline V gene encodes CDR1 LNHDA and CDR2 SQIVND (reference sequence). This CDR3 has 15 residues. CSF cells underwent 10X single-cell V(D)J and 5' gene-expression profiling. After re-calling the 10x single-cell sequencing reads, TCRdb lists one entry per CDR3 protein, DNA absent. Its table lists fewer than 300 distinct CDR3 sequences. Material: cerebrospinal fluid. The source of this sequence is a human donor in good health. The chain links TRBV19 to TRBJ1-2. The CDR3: CASSIEAGITGGYTF.